The 11 T cell receptor beta chains below come from one sample, sequenced in a study of cytomegalovirus exposure and HLA in healthy donors. Amplification used 60 Vbeta primers and 13 Jbeta primers. Profiling relied on immunoSEQ multiplex PCR, and the TCRdb table lists in-frame clones only, not all of them. Here the sample spans more than 90,000 clones, roughly three quarters being singletons. Material: PBMCs. These receptors all stem from a female donor in good health and CMV-seronegative.

The chain couples TRBV4-1 to TRBJ2-5; D is perhaps TRBD1 (5 bases). There are 15 residues in the CDR3. V lost 1 base and J lost 4, with 13 bases in between. The germline gives CDR1 MGHRA, CDR2 YSYEKL. DNA for the CDR3: TGCGCCAGCAGCCAAGTTTGGGGCCTGGCAGAGACCCAGTACTTC. Translated: CASSQVWGLAETQYF.

The V gene is TRBV6-1, the J gene TRBJ1-1; 10 nucleotides agree with TRBD1. V shed 1 base and J 4 bases; nucleotides not matched to a gene: 3. The CDR3 totals 15 residues. Germline loops: CDR1 MNHNS, CDR2 SASEGT. The DNA of the CDR3 is TGTGCCAGCAGTGAAGAAAGGGACAGGGGCACTGAAGCTTTCTTT. Amino acid sequence: CASSEERDRGTEAFF.

The chain has TRBV9 and TRBJ2-1; TRBD2 matches 8 bases. Per germline, CDR1 SGDLS and CDR2 YYNGEE. The length of the CDR3 is 15 residues. The V and J ends lost 3 bases and 2 bases, in that order; junction bases with no gene match: 4. CDR3 in amino acids: CASSAAGGTYNEQFF. The CDR3 bases are TGTGCCAGCAGCGCGGCGGGGGGAACCTACAATGAGCAGTTCTTC.

The J gene is TRBJ2-1, the V gene TRBV2; 12 nucleotides agree with TRBD2. CDR1 is SNHLY and CDR2 is FYNNEI in the germline V gene. The CDR3 has 15 residues. With 5 bases clipped from V and 8 bases from J, the junction kept 7 bases outside the gene matches. The CDR3 loop is CASSLLAGGGYEQFF. DNA of the CDR3: TGTGCCAGCAGTTTACTAGCGGGAGGAGGCTATGAGCAGTTCTTC.

This clone was seen more than once but under ten times. This chain links TRBV2 with TRBJ1-1; tentatively, D is TRBD1 (5 bases). CDR3 length equals 15 residues. The V end lost 7 bases, the J end lost 0 bases, and 15 bases lay between the germline ends. Looked up from germline, CDR1 is SNHLY and CDR2 is FYNNEI. The CDR3 DNA reads TGTGCCAGCAAAAGGGGCGACAGATTGAACACTGAAGCTTTCTTT. Protein sequence: CASKRGDRLNTEAFF.

The rearrangement joins TRBV9 to TRBJ2-5, with 7 nucleotides matching TRBD1. Germline CDR1 and CDR2: SGDLS and YYNGEE. V gave up 2 bases and J gave up 2 bases; unmatched junction bases: 3. This CDR3 has 14 amino acids. The CDR3: CASSVEGQQETQYF. CDR3 coding DNA: TGTGCCAGCAGCGTCGAGGGACAGCAAGAGACCCAGTACTTC.

With respect to this clone: The same CDR3 arises from other DNA sequences in this sample as well. CDR3 residues: CSANRNYGYTF. CDR3 DNA: TGCAGTGCAAACAGGAACTATGGCTACACCTTC. The genes are TRBV20-1 and TRBJ1-2; D is perhaps TRBD1 (5 bases). In germline, CDR1 is DFQATT, CDR2 SNEGSKA (reference sequence). V was pared by 6 bases and J by 2 bases, with 7 bases between. This CDR3 has 11 residues.

The chain uses TRBV2 and TRBJ1-5; no reliable D call. V shed 8 bases and J shed 2 bases, with 10 bases lying between them. Germline assignment: CDR1 SNHLY and CDR2 FYNNEI. This CDR3 has 13 amino acids. The CDR3 DNA sequence: TGTGCCAGCGGCCGGGATGGCAATCAGCCCCAGCATTTT. Translation: CASGRDGNQPQHF.

The chain has TRBV27 and TRBJ2-5, with TRBD2 identical over 8 bases. With 6 bases clipped from V and 1 base from J, the junction kept 10 bases outside the gene matches. Per germline, CDR1 MNHEY and CDR2 SMNVEV (reference sequence). The CDR3 totals 16 residues. CDR3 protein: CASRHRAGVTQETQYF. CDR3 nucleotides: TGTGCCAGCAGGCACCGAGCGGGAGTAACCCAAGAGACCCAGTACTTC.

CDR3 bases: TGTGCCAGCAGCTTTACCAGAAATCAGCCCCAGCATTTT. Protein product: CASSFTRNQPQHF. The chain has TRBV7-9 and TRBJ1-5, with D unresolved. The germline V and J ends were trimmed by 3 bases and 4 bases, with 7 bases remaining between them. Germline V gene sequence: CDR1 SEHNR, CDR2 FQNEAQ (reference sequence). CDR3 length: 13 amino acids.

The CDR3 coding sequence is TGTGCCAGCAGCTTAACGGAGCGGTCACCCCTCCACTTT. Its translation: CASSLTERSPLHF. The chain is built from TRBV7-3 and TRBJ1-6; no clear D. Trimming removed 0 bases at V and 10 bases at J, with 7 bases between. The CDR3 sequence is 13 residues long. Germline CDR1 reads SGHTA; CDR2 reads FQGTGA.